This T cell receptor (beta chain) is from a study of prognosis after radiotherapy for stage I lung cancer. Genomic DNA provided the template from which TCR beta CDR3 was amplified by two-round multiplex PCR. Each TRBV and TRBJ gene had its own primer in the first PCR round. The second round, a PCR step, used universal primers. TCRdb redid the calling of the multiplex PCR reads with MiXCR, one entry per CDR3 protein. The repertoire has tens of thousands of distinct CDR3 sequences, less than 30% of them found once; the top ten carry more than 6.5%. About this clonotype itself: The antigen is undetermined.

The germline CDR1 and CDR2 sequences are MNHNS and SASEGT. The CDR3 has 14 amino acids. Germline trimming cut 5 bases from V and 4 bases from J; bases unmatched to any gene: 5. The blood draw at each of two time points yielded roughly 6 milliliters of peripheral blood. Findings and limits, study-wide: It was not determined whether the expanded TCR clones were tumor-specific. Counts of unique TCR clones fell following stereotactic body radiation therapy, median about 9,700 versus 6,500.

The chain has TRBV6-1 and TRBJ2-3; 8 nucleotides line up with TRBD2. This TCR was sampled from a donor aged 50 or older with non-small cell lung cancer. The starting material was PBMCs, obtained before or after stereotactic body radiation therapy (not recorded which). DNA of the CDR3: TGTGCCAGCAGTCCGGGGGGGGGGGCAGATACGCAGTATTTT. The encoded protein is CASSPGGGADTQYF.